This T cell receptor beta chain originates from a study of OX40 agonist ivuxolimab in advanced cancers. The protocol was immunoSEQ multiplex PCR, while the TCRdb copy is restricted to in-frame clones and leaves out a portion. The sample includes around 44,000 clones, roughly 86% of them seen just once. Of note for this clone: At one end the junction does not follow the germline gene, possibly because of a read error. The sample has other DNA sequences that encode this CDR3 too.

Per the germline V gene, CDR1 is MNHEY and CDR2 is SMNVEV (reference sequence). The CDR3 contains 12 residues. This TCR was recovered from an adult with an advanced solid tumor such as melanoma, head and neck, liver or kidney cancer. Sequenced here: CD4+ or CD8+ T cells sorted from blood, sampled in a trial of the OX40 agonist ivuxolimab. The V call is TRBV27, the J call TRBJ1-2; no clear D. CDR3 nucleotides: TGCGCCAGCAGTTTAAGGGATGGAGGCTACACCTTC. It codes for CASSLRDGGYTF.